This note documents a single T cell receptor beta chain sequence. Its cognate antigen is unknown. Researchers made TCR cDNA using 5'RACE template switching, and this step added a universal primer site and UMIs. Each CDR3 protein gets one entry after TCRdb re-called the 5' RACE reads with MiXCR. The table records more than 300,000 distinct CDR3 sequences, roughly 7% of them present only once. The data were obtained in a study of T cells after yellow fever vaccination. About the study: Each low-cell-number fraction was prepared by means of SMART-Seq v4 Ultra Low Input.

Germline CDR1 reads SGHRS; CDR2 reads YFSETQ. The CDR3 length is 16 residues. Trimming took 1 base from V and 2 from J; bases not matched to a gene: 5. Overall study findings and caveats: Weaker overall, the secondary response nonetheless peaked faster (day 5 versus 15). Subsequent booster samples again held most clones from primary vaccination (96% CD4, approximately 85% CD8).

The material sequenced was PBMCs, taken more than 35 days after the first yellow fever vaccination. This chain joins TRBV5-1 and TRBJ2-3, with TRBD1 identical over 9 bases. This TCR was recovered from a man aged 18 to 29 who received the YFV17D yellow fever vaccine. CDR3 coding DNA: TGCGCCAGCAGCTTGACCGGGACAGGGCCCACAGATACGCAGTATTTT. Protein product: CASSLTGTGPTDTQYF.